This is a list of T cell receptor beta chains from one sample in a study of blood T cell repertoires in COVID-19. Some clones are missing from TCRdb's copy, which holds only in-frame ones; the method was immunoSEQ multiplex PCR. Here the sample spans roughly 63,000 clones, over 70% being singletons. The sample was peripheral blood. These receptors came from a human donor in a cohort sampled during active COVID-19. Both conserved end residues are part of each CDR3. Fields, in order: D gene, clone size, J gene, V gene, CDR3 protein, CDR3 DNA. The D gene is left open where the match is weak. Size is omitted from some rows. Given values are once, few, many or a class for expanded clones.

TRBD1 . TRBJ1-5 TRBV19 CASSATGGGGQPQHF TGTGCCAGTAGCGCGACAGGGGGCGGGGGTCAGCCCCAGCATTTT
. . TRBJ2-5 TRBV5-1 CASSLDSWETQYF TGCGCCAGCAGCTTGGACAGTTGGGAGACCCAGTACTTC
. . TRBJ1-4 TRBV24-1 CATSEAGSANEKLFF TGTGCCACCAGTGAAGCAGGGTCAGCTAATGAAAAACTGTTTTTT
TRBD1 . TRBJ1-1 TRBV4-3 CASSQDQGARAEAFF TGCGCCAGCAGCCAAGACCAGGGGGCGCGGGCTGAAGCTTTCTTT
. . TRBJ1-2 TRBV6-1 CASSDRDTEGWRGYTF TGTGCCAGCAGTGATCGGGACACCGAAGGCTGGCGAGGCTACACCTTC
. . TRBJ2-2 TRBV24-1 CATSPIRGNTGELFF TGTGCCACCAGCCCTATCAGGGGGAACACCGGGGAGCTGTTTTTT
. . TRBJ1-1 TRBV5-5 CASSVRGSEAFF TGTGCCAGCAGCGTCCGAGGCTCAGAAGCTTTCTTT
TRBD1 . TRBJ2-3 TRBV24-1 CATSDRASTDTQYF TGTGCCACTTCGGACAGGGCTAGCACAGATACGCAGTATTTT
. . TRBJ2-3 TRBV5-4 CAGGAGGYTDTQYF TGTGCCGGGGGGGCCGGAGGGTACACAGATACGCAGTATTTT
TRBD2 . TRBJ2-7 TRBV3-1/TRBV3-2 CASSETHFRTSGPRASNYEQYF TGTGCCAGCAGCGAGACCCATTTCCGGACTAGCGGGCCCAGAGCATCCAACTACGAGCAGTACTTC
. . TRBJ1-3 TRBV7-8 CASSSPSRYSGNTIYF TGTGCCAGCAGCTCACCCTCCCGGTACTCTGGAAACACCATATATTTT
TRBD2 once TRBJ2-5 TRBV2 CASRTGLAGQQETQYF TGTGCCAGCAGGACGGGACTAGCGGGGCAGCAAGAGACCCAGTACTTC
TRBD1 . TRBJ1-1 TRBV3-1/TRBV3-2 CASSQGTGGTEAFF TGTGCCAGCAGCCAAGGGACAGGGGGCACTGAAGCTTTCTTT
TRBD2 . TRBJ2-2 TRBV5-1 CASSLGPSGTAATGELFF TGCGCCAGCAGCTTGGGACCTAGCGGGACTGCCGCCACCGGGGAGCTGTTTTTT
. . TRBJ1-2 TRBV7-9 CASNQGSYGYTF TGTGCCAGCAATCAGGGATCCTATGGCTACACCTTC
TRBD1 once TRBJ2-7 TRBV5-1 CASSLATPGQGRLYEQYF TGCGCCAGCAGCTTGGCGACTCCGGGACAGGGTAGACTCTACGAGCAGTACTTC
. . TRBJ2-7 TRBV4-1 CASSQARGSFYEQYF TGCGCCAGCAGCCAAGCAAGGGGCTCATTCTACGAGCAGTACTTC
TRBD2 . TRBJ2-1 TRBV28 CASRATSGGGNEQFF TGTGCCAGCAGGGCTACTAGCGGGGGGGGGAATGAGCAGTTCTTC
TRBD1 few TRBJ1-6 TRBV5-1 CASHRQGVDSPLHF TGCGCCAGCCACCGGCAGGGGGTAGATTCACCCCTCCACTTT
. . TRBJ2-4 TRBV7-9 CASSFGEKNIQYF TGTGCCAGCAGCTTCGGGGAGAAAAACATTCAGTACTTC
TRBD1 . TRBJ2-3 TRBV19 CASSTRTGDTDTQYF TGTGCCAGTAGTACTAGGACAGGGGACACAGATACGCAGTATTTT
TRBD1 . TRBJ1-1 TRBV28 CASTTGTGLNTEAFF TGTGCCAGCACTACCGGGACAGGCTTGAACACTGAAGCTTTCTTT
. . TRBJ2-7 TRBV5-1 CASRRESGPYEQYF TGCGCCAGCAGGAGGGAAAGTGGTCCCTACGAGCAGTACTTC
. . TRBJ2-3 TRBV7-2 CASSLVEGRTDTQYF TGTGCCAGCAGCTTAGTGGAGGGACGGACAGATACGCAGTATTTT
TRBD2 . TRBJ2-3 TRBV18 CASSPESGRWADTQYF TGTGCCAGCTCACCAGAGAGCGGGAGGTGGGCAGATACGCAGTATTTT
. . TRBJ1-3 TRBV28 CASSFDGTGGNTIYF TGTGCCAGCAGTTTTGACGGGACTGGTGGAAACACCATATATTTT
TRBD2 . TRBJ2-3 TRBV9 CASSIAGLATDTQYF TGTGCCAGCAGCATTGCGGGACTAGCGACAGATACGCAGTATTTT
TRBD1 . TRBJ2-7 TRBV6-5 CASRWTGGDEQYF TGTGCCAGCCGATGGACAGGGGGTGACGAGCAGTACTTC
. . TRBJ2-2 TRBV7-9 CASSSRRETGELFF TGTGCCAGCAGCTCGCGGCGGGAAACCGGGGAGCTGTTTTTT
TRBD2 few TRBJ2-3 TRBV9 CASSRWETSGSTDTQYF TGTGCCAGCAGCCGGTGGGAGACTAGCGGGAGCACAGATACGCAGTATTTT
. . TRBJ2-7 TRBV28 CASSLLVSYEQYF TGTGCCAGCAGTTTATTAGTTTCCTACGAGCAGTACTTC
TRBD1 . TRBJ1-1 TRBV2 CASSGQGSGTEAFF TGTGCCAGCAGTGGACAGGGGTCTGGCACTGAAGCTTTCTTT
. . TRBJ2-3 TRBV30 CAWSVGGSTDTQYF TGTGCCTGGAGTGTAGGGGGTAGCACAGATACGCAGTATTTT
. . TRBJ2-2 TRBV5-4 CASSLGTDTGELFF TGTGCCAGCAGCTTGGGGACAGACACCGGGGAGCTGTTTTTT
TRBD1 once TRBJ2-7 TRBV19 CASSPYGTGMGEQYF TGTGCCAGTAGTCCCTACGGGACAGGGATGGGCGAGCAGTACTTC
. . TRBJ2-3 TRBV7-2 CASSRQTVDTQYF TGTGCCAGCAGCCGACAGACGGTTGATACGCAGTATTTT
TRBD1 . TRBJ1-5 TRBV6-6 CASTQQGEVYNQPQHF TGTGCCAGCACCCAACAGGGGGAAGTATACAATCAGCCCCAGCATTTT